This T cell receptor beta chain was identified during a study of monozygotic twins with inflammatory bowel disease. The length of the CDR3 is 13 residues. Germline CDR1 is KGHSH and CDR2 is LQKENI. It was 3500 ng of total RNA that each TCR library used. For each CDR3 protein, TCRdb gives one entry from its re-call of the 5' RACE reads, without DNA. The table for this sample gives 330,000 or so distinct CDR3 sequences. The sequence derives from a human donor with ulcerative colitis or Crohn's disease, or a healthy co-twin of an affected twin (not recorded which). This chain links TRBV18 with TRBJ1-2. Sequenced sample: blood. CDR3 in amino acids: CASSPQENYGYTF.